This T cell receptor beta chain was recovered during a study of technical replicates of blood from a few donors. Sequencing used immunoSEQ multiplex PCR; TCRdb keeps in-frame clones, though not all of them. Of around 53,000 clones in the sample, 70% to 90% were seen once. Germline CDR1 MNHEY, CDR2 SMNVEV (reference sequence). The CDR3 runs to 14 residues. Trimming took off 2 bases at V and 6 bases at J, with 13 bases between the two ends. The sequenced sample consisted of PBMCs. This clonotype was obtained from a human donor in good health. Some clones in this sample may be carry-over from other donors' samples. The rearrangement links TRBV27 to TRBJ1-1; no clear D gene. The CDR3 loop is CASSLQPGSAEAFF. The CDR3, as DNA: TGTGCCAGCAGTTTACAACCCGGGTCTGCTGAAGCTTTCTTT.